One and the same sample provided the 8 T cell receptor beta chains below, sequenced in a study of T cell repertoires in cytomegalovirus infection (dated by TCRdb to about 2019). This sample's treatment or condition label indicates: in vitro stimulation with specific CMV peptide epitopes to enrich CMV-specific T cells. Sequencing instrument: Illumina HiSeq 1500. The public reads were run again by TCRdb, first through fastp at Q25 and then through MiXCR, and only productive beta chains were kept. A single entry per CDR3 protein holds the most common genes and DNA from its merged rows. The sample data list approximately 730,000 distinct CDR3 sequences, and under 35% of these were observed just once. The top ten clonotypes cover 10% to 15% of the sample. No antigen is known for these receptors. Material: cultured CD8+ T cells from PBMCs, obtained from culture after CMV antigen stimulation. These receptor sequences come from a human donor in good health (CMV status not recorded). Some clones in this sample may be carry-over from other donors' samples.

The table lists this clonotype with a few counts. The gene calls are TRBV7-8 and TRBJ2-3; the match to TRBD2 covers 11 bases. Germline V gene sequence: CDR1 SGHVS, CDR2 FQNEAQ. V gave up 2 bases and J gave up 2 bases; unmatched junction bases: 6. The CDR3 is made up of 17 amino acids. The CDR3 DNA is TGTGCCAGCAGCTTAAAGGCTAGCGGGGGGACCACAGATACGCAGTATTTT. Amino acids: CASSLKASGGTTDTQYF.

This rearrangement joins TRBV5-4 to TRBJ2-3; no clear D. CDR1 is SGHNT and CDR2 is YYREEE in the germline V gene (reference sequence). Trimming removed 5 bases from V and 0 bases from J, with 13 bases in between. CDR3 length equals 15 residues. The CDR3: CASSFDLVSTDTQYF. CDR3 DNA sequence: TGTGCCAGCAGTTTTGATCTAGTCAGCACAGATACGCAGTATTTT.

This clonotype was found a few times. This rearrangement joins TRBV6-6 to TRBJ2-3, with D hard to call. Looked up from germline, CDR1 is MNHNY and CDR2 is SVGAGI (reference sequence). Trimming took 11 bases from V and 12 from J, leaving 9 bases between them. The CDR3 totals 8 residues. The CDR3 DNA reads as TGTGCCGTACCGGATCAGTATTTT. Its translation is CAVPDQYF.

The genes are TRBV5-1 and TRBJ2-7, with a weak D call TRBD1 (5 bases). Trimming removed 0 bases from V and 3 bases from J, with 10 bases in between. Germline V gene lookup returns CDR1 SGHRS and CDR2 YFSETQ. There are 14 residues in the CDR3. The CDR3 region has the DNA TGCGCCAGCAGCTTGGGACAGATAAACTACGAGCAGTACTTC. Amino acid sequence: CASSLGQINYEQYF.

The chain carries TRBV6-2 or TRBV6-3 and TRBJ2-1, with D perhaps assigned TRBD1 or TRBD2 (5 bases each). With 1 base removed from V and 10 bases from J, the gap between germline ends came to 17 bases. The CDR3 consists of 15 residues. Germline V lookup: CDR1 MNHEY, CDR2 SVGEGT. CDR3 DNA sequence: TGTGCCAGCAGTTACTATGGGATTGGGGGTGAGGAGCAGTTCTTC. Translated: CASSYYGIGGEEQFF.

J is TRBJ2-3 and V is TRBV10-3, with TRBD2 as a possible D gene (6 bases). This CDR3 spans 13 amino acids. V lost 7 bases and J 4 bases, leaving 12 bases between the germline ends. Germline-derived CDR1 and CDR2 are ENHRY and SYGVKD. CDR3 nucleotides: TGTGCCATCACCGGGGGACTTTCAGATACGCAGTATTTT. This gives the protein CAITGGLSDTQYF.

The chain carries TRBV12-5 and TRBJ1-5; D gene unclear. CDR1 LGHNT and CDR2 FRNRAP come from the germline V gene. The V and J ends lost 0 bases and 0 bases respectively, with 15 bases between them. There are 18 residues in the CDR3. CDR3 in amino acids: CASGLVPRPLNSNQPQHF. The CDR3 coding sequence is TGTGCTAGTGGTTTGGTACCCAGACCCCTAAATAGCAATCAGCCCCAGCATTTT.

J is TRBJ1-4 and V is TRBV20-1; D is unresolved. Germline V gene lookup returns CDR1 DFQATT and CDR2 SNEGSKA (reference sequence). V shed 0 bases and J shed 4 bases, with 9 bases lying between them. The CDR3 runs 14 residues. CDR3 sequence: CSARDLRFNEKLFF. The CDR3 nucleotides read TGCAGTGCTAGAGATTTGAGGTTTAATGAAAAACTGTTTTTT.